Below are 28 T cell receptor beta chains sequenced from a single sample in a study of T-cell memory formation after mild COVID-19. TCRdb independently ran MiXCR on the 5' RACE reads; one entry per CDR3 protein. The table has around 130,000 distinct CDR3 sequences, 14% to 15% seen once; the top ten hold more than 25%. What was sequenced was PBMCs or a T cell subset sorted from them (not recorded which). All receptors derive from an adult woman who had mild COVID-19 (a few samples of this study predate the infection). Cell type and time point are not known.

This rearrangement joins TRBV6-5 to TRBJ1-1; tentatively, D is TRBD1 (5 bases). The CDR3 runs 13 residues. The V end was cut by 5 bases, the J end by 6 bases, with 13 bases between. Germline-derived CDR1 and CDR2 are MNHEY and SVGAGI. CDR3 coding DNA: TGTGCCAGCAGTACGCAGGGAGGCGCTGAAGCTTTCTTT. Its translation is CASSTQGGAEAFF.

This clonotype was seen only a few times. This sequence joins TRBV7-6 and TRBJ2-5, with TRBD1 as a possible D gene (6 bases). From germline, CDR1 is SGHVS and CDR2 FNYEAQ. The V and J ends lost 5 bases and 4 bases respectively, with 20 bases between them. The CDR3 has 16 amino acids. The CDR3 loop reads CASSPSTGFYGETQYF. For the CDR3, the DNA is TGTGCCAGCAGCCCCTCGACAGGCTTTTACGGAGAGACCCAGTACTTC.

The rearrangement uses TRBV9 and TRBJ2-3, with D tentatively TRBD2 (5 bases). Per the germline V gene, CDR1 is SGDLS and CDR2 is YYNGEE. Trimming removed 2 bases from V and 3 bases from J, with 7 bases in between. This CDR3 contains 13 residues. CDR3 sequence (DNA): TGTGCCAGCAGCGTCCTAGCAACAGATACGCAGTATTTT. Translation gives CASSVLATDTQYF.

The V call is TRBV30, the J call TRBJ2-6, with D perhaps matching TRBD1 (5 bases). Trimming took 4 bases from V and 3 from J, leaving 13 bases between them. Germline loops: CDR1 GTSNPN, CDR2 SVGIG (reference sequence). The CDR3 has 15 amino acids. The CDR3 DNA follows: TGTGCCTGGAACAGCAGGGTCAATGGGGCCAACGTCCTGACTTTC. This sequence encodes CAWNSRVNGANVLTF. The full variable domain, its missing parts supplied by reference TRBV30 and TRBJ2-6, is SQTIHQWPATLVQPVGSPLSLECTVEGTSNPNLYWYRQAAGRGLQLLFYSVGIGQISSEVPQNLSASRPQDRQFILSSKKLLLSDSGFYLCAWNSRVNGANVLTFGAGSRLTVL.

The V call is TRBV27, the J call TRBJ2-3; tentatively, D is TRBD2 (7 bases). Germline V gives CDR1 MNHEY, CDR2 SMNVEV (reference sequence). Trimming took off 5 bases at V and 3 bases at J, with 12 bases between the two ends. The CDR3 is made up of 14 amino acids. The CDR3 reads CASSIQGGTDTQYF. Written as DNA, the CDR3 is TGTGCCAGCAGTATACAGGGAGGGACAGATACGCAGTATTTT.

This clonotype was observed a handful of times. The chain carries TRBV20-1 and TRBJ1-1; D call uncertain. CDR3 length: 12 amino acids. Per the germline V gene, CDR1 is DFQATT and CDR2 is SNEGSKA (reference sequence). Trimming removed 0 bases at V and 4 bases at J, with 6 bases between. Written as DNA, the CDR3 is TGCAGTGCTAGAGATACCGGCACTGAAGCTTTCTTT. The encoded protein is CSARDTGTEAFF.

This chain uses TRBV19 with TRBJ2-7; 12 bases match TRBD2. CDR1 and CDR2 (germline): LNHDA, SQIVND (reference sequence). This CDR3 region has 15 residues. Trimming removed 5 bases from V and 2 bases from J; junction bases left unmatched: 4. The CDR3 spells CASSPSGRAAYEQYF. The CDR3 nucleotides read TGTGCCAGTAGTCCTAGCGGGAGGGCTGCCTACGAGCAGTACTTC.

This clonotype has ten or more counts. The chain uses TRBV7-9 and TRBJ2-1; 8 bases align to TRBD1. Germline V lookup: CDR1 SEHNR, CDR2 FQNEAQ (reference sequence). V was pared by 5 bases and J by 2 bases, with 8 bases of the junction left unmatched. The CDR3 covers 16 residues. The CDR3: CASSAPGGRAYNEQFF. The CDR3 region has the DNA TGTGCCAGCAGCGCTCCAGGGGGCAGGGCCTACAATGAGCAGTTCTTC.

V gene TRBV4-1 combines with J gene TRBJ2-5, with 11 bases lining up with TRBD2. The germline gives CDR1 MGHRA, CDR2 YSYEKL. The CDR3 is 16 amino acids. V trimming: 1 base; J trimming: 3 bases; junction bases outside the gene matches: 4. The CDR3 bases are TGCGCCAGCAGCCAAGTCCCGACTAGCGGGGAAGAGACCCAGTACTTC. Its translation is CASSQVPTSGEETQYF.

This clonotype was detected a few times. The CDR3: CATSDPQTSGRASDEQFF. The CDR3 DNA reads TGTGCCACCAGTGATCCTCAGACTAGCGGGAGGGCCTCCGATGAGCAGTTCTTC. The chain uses TRBV24-1 and TRBJ2-1; the match to TRBD2 covers 14 bases. CDR3 length: 18 amino acids. Per germline, CDR1 KGHDR and CDR2 SFDVKD. Germline trimming cut 3 bases from V and 8 bases from J; bases unmatched to any gene: 11.

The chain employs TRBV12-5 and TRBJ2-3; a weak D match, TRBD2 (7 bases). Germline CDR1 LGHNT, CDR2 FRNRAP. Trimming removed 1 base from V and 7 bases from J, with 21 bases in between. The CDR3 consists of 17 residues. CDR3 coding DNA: TGTGCTAGTGGTTTGGAGTGGGGGGGGCGCGACGGATATACGCAGTATTTT. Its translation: CASGLEWGGRDGYTQYF.

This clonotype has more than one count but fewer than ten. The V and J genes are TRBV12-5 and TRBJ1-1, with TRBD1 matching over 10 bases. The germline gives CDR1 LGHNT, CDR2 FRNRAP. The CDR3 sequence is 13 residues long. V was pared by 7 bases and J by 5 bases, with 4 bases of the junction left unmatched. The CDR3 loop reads CASERTGGTEAFF. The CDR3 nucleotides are TGTGCTAGTGAGCGGACAGGGGGGACTGAAGCTTTCTTT.

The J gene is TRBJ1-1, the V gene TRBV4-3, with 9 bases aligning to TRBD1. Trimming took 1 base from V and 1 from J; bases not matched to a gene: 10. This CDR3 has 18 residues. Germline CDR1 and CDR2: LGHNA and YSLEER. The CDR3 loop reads CASSQVSRGQGWNTEAFF. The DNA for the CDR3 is TGCGCCAGCAGCCAAGTTTCCCGGGGACAGGGATGGAACACTGAAGCTTTCTTT.

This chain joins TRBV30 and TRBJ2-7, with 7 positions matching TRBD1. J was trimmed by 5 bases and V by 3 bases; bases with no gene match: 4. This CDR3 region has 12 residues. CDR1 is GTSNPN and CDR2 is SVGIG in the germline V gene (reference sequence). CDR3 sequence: CAWSAQGDEQYF. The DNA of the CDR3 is TGTGCCTGGAGCGCCCAGGGGGACGAGCAGTACTTC.

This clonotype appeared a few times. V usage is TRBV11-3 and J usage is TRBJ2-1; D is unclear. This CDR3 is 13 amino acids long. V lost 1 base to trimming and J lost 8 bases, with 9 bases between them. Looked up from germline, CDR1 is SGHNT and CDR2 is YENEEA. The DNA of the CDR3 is TGTGCCAGCAGCTTAGTGCGTCAAGATGAGCAGTTCTTC. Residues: CASSLVRQDEQFF. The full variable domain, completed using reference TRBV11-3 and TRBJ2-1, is EAGVVQSPRYKIIEKKQPVAFWCNPISGHNTLYWYLQNLGQGPELLIRYENEEAVDDSQLPKDRFSAERLKGVDSTLKIQPAELGDSAVYLCASSLVRQDEQFFGPGTRLTVL.

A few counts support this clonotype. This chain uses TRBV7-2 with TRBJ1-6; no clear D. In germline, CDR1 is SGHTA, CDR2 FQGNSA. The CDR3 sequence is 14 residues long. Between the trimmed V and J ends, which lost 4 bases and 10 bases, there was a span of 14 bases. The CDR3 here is CASSYPQTKSPLHF. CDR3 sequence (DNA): TGTGCCAGCAGCTATCCTCAGACGAAATCACCCCTCCACTTT.

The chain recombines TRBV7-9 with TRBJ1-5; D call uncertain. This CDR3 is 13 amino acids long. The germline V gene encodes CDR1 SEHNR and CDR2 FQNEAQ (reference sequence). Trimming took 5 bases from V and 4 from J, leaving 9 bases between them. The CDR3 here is CASSQQLNQPQHF. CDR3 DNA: TGTGCCAGCAGCCAACAGCTTAATCAGCCCCAGCATTTT.

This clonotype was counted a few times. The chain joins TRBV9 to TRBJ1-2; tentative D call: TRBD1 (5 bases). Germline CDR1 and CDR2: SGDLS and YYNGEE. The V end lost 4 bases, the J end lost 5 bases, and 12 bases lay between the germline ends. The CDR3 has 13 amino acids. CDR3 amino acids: CASSSSTEYGYTF. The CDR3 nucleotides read TGTGCCAGCAGCTCGTCGACAGAGTATGGCTACACCTTC. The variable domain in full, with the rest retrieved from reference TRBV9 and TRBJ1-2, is DSGVTQTPKHLITATGQRVTLRCSPRSGDLSVYWYQQSLDQGLQFLIQYYNGEERAKGNILERFSAQQFPDLHSELNLSSLELGDSALYFCASSSSTEYGYTFGSGTRLTVV.

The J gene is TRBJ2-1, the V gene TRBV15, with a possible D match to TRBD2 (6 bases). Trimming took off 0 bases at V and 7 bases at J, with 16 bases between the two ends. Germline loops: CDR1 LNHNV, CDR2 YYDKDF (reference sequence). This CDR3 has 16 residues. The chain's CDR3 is CATSRDLGGVTNEQFF. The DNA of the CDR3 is TGTGCCACCAGCAGAGATCTAGGAGGGGTTACTAATGAGCAGTTCTTC.

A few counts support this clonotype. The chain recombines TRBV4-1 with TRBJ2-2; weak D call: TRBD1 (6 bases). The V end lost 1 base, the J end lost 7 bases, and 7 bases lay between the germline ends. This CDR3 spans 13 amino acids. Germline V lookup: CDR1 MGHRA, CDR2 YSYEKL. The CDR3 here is CASSQARGGELFF. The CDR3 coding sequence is TGCGCCAGCAGCCAAGCCAGGGGCGGGGAGCTGTTTTTT.

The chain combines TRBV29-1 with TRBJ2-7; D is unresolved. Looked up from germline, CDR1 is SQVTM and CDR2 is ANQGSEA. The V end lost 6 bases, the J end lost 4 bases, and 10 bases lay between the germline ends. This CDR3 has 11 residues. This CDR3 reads CSVVSGYEQYF. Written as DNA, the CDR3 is TGCAGCGTGGTGTCTGGATACGAGCAGTACTTC.

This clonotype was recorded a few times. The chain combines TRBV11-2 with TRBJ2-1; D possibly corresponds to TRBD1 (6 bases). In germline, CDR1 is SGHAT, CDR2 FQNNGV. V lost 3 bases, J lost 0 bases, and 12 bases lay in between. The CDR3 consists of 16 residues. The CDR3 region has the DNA TGTGCCAGCAGCTTTCCCCAGGGGAGCTCCTACAATGAGCAGTTCTTC. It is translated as CASSFPQGSSYNEQFF. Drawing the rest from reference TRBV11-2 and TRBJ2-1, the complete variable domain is EAGVAQSPRYKIIEKRQSVAFWCNPISGHATLYWYQQILGQGPKLLIQFQNNGVVDDSQLPKDRFSAERLKGVDSTLKIQPAKLEDSAVYLCASSFPQGSSYNEQFFGPGTRLTVL.

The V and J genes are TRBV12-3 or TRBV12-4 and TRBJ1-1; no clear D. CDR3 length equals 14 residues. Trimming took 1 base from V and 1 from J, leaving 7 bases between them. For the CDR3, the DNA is TGTGCCAGCAGTTTAGGAGGACCGAACACTGAAGCTTTCTTT. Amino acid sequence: CASSLGGPNTEAFF.

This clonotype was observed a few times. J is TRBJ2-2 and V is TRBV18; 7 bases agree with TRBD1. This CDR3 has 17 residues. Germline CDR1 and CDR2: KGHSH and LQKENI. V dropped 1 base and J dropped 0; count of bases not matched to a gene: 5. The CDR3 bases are TGTGCCAGCTCACCACAGGGGGCGAGGGCGAACACCGGGGAGCTGTTTTTT. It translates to CASSPQGARANTGELFF.

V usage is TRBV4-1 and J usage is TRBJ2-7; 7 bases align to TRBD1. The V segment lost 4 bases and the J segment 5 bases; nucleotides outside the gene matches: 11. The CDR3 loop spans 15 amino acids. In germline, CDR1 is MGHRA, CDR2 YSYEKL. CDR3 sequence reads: CASSLLDRVPDEQYF. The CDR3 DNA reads TGCGCCAGCAGCCTTCTTGACAGGGTACCCGACGAGCAGTACTTC.

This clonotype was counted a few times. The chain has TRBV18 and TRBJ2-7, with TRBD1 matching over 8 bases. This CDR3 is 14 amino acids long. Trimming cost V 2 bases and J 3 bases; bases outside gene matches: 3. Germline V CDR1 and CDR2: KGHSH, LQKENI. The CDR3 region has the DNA TGTGCCAGCTCACCAATCGGGACAGGCTACGAGCAGTACTTC. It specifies CASSPIGTGYEQYF.

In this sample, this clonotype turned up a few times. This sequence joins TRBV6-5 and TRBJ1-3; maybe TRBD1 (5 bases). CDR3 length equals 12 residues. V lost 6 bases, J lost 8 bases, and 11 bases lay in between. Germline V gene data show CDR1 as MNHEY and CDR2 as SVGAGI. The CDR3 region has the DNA TGTGCCAGCAGGGGACTGGGGGACACCATATATTTT. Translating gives CASRGLGDTIYF.

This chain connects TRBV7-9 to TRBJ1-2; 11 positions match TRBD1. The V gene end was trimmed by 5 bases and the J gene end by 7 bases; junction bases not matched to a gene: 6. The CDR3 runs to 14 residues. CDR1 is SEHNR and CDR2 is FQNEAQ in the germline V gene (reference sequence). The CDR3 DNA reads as TGTGCCAGCAGCCCCGGACAGGGGGCGGTTGGCTACACCTTC. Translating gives CASSPGQGAVGYTF.